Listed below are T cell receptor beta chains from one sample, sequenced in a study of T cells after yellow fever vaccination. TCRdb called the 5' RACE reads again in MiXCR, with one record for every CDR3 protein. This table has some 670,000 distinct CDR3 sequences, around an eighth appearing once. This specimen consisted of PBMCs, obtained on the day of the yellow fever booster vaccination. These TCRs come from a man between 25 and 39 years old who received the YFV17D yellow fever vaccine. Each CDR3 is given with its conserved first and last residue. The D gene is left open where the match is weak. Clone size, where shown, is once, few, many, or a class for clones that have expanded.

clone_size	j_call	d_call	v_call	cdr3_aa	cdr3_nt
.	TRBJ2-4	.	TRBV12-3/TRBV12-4	CASRPSATGNIQYF	TGTGCCAGCAGACCCTCAGCCACGGGAAACATTCAGTACTTC
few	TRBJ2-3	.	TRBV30	CAWSVGYTQYF	TGTGCCTGGAGTGTAGGATATACGCAGTATTTT
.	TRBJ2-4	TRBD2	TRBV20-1	CSVRLAGSGNIQYF	TGCAGTGTTCGGCTAGCGGGAAGTGGAAACATTCAGTACTTC
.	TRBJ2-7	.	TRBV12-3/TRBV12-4	CASSSSSRGFEQYF	TGTGCCAGCAGTTCCTCAAGTCGGGGTTTTGAGCAGTACTTC
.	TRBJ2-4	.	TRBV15	CATSSENPLAGGAKNIQYF	TGTGCCACCAGCAGTGAAAACCCCCTAGCCGGAGGGGCCAAAAACATTCAGTACTTC
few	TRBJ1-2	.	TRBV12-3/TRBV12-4	CASSLFEGAGYTF	TGTGCCAGCAGTTTATTTGAGGGCGCCGGCTACACCTTC
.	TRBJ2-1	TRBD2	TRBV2	CASTYSGRTYNEQFF	TGTGCCAGCACCTATAGCGGGAGGACTTACAATGAGCAGTTCTTC
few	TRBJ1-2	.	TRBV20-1	CSAEIGGGYTF	TGCAGTGCTGAGATAGGTGGAGGCTACACCTTC
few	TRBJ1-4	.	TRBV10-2	CASSVGAANEKLFF	TGCGCCAGCAGTGTAGGGGCAGCTAATGAAAAACTGTTTTTT
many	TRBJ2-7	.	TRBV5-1	CASSPGPTYEQYF	TGCGCCAGCAGCCCAGGACCGACCTACGAGCAGTACTTC
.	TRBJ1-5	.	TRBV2	CASSDGEGNQPQHF	TGTGCCAGCAGTGACGGGGAAGGGAATCAGCCCCAGCATTTT
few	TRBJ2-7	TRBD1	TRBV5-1	CASSLGTGGVEQYF	TGCGCCAGCAGCTTGGGGACAGGGGGTGTCGAGCAGTACTTC
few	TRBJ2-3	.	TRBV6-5	CASSYSDQGDTQYF	TGTGCCAGCAGTTACTCAGATCAGGGGGATACGCAGTATTTT
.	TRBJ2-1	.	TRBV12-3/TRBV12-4	CASSFEAYSNEQFF	TGTGCCAGCAGTTTCGAAGCTTATTCCAATGAGCAGTTCTTC
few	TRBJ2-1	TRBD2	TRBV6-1	CASSRVAGVKNEQFF	TGTGCCAGCAGTCGGGTAGCGGGAGTAAAAAATGAGCAGTTCTTC
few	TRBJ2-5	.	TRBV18	CASSRGRGGEETQYF	TGTGCCAGCTCACGCGGGCGAGGCGGGGAAGAGACCCAGTACTTC
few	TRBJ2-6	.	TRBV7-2	CASSWGLVGANVLTF	TGTGCCAGCAGCTGGGGGTTGGTTGGGGCCAACGTCCTGACTTTC
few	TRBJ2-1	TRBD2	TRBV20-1	CSASPTSENYHTQFF	TGCAGTGCTTCACCGACTAGCGAGAATTACCACACGCAGTTCTTC
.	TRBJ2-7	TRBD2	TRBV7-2	CASRRLAGVGYEQYF	TGTGCCAGCAGAAGACTAGCGGGAGTGGGGTACGAGCAGTACTTC
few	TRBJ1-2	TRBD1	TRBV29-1	CSTQGADGYTF	TGCAGCACACAGGGGGCGGATGGCTACACCTTC
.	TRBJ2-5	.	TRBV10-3	CATGTLGGEQETQYF	TGTGCCACCGGGACTTTAGGCGGGGAACAAGAGACCCAGTACTTC
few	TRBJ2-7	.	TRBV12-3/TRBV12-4	CASSTSQRGSYEQYF	TGTGCCAGCAGTACTTCACAACGAGGCTCCTACGAGCAGTACTTC
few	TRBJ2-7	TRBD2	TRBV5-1	CASSLEGGRGDEQYF	TGCGCCAGCAGCTTGGAAGGCGGGAGGGGAGACGAGCAGTACTTC
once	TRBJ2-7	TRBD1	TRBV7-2	CASRRTGAGYEQYF	TGTGCCAGCAGACGGACAGGGGCTGGCTACGAGCAGTACTTC
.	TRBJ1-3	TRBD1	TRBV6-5	CASSYAKTGAGNTIYF	TGTGCCAGCAGTTACGCCAAGACAGGGGCTGGAAACACCATATATTTT
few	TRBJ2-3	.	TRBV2	CASSVGDFRPDTQYF	TGTGCCAGCAGTGTTGGTGACTTCAGGCCAGATACGCAGTATTTT
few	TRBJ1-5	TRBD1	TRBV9	CASSEQGDQPQHF	TGTGCCAGCAGCGAGCAGGGGGACCAGCCCCAGCATTTT
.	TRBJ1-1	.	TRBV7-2	CASSLFGTDTEAFF	TGTGCCAGCAGCTTATTCGGTACGGACACTGAAGCTTTCTTT
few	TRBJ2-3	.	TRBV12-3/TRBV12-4	CASSLAIHSTDTQYF	TGTGCCAGCAGCTTAGCGATACATAGCACAGATACGCAGTATTTT
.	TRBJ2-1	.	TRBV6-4	CASRGQYNEQFF	TGTGCCAGCAGAGGACAGTACAATGAGCAGTTCTTC
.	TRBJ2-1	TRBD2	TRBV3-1	CASSQRTSGRYNEQFF	TGTGCCAGCAGCCAGCGGACTAGCGGAAGGTACAATGAGCAGTTCTTC
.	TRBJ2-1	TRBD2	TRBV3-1	CASSQMSSGGEQFF	TGTGCCAGCAGCCAGATGTCTAGCGGCGGTGAGCAGTTCTTC
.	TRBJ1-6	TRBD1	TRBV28	CASSFGTVNSPLHF	TGTGCCAGCAGTTTTGGGACAGTAAATTCACCCCTCCACTTT
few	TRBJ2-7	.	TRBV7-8	CASSRTQGREQYF	TGTGCCAGCAGTCGTACCCAGGGCAGAGAGCAGTACTTC
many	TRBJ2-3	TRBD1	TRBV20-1	CSSWTGAGTDTQYF	TGCAGTTCCTGGACAGGGGCCGGCACAGATACGCAGTATTTT
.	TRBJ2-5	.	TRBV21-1	CASSTKGVAGYQETQYF	TGTGCCAGCAGCACTAAGGGGGTAGCGGGTTACCAAGAGACCCAGTACTTC
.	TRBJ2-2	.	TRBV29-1	CSVEGRTGELFF	TGCAGCGTTGAAGGGAGAACCGGGGAGCTGTTTTTT
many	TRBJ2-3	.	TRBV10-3	CAINTGTPRTDTQYF	TGTGCCATCAATACCGGGACACCGCGCACAGATACGCAGTATTTT
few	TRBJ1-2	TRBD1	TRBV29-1	CSVWDRGRDGYTF	TGCAGCGTTTGGGACAGGGGGCGCGACGGCTACACCTTC
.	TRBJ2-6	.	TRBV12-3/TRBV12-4	CASSPIRRGANVLTF	TGTGCCAGCAGTCCGATCCGCCGGGGGGCCAACGTCCTGACTTTC
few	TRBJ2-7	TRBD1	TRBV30	CAWNRDRVGEQYF	TGTGCCTGGAATCGGGACAGGGTCGGCGAGCAGTACTTC
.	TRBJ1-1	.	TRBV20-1	CSAPRLTRGTEAFF	TGCAGTGCCCCGAGACTGACCCGGGGCACTGAAGCTTTCTTT
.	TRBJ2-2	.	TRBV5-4	CASSWDLKQAGELFF	TGTGCCAGCAGCTGGGACTTAAAACAGGCCGGGGAGCTGTTTTTT
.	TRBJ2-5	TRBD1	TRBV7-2	CASSLTGGGRTQYF	TGTGCCAGCAGCTTGACAGGGGGGGGAAGGACCCAGTACTTC
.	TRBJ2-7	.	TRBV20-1	CSAKGGGAGTLYEQYF	TGCAGTGCTAAGGGGGGGGGAGCGGGCACACTCTACGAGCAGTACTTC
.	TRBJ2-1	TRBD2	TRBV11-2	CSSSLGGRTSYNEQFF	TGTTCCAGCAGCTTGGGAGGGCGGACCTCCTACAATGAGCAGTTCTTC
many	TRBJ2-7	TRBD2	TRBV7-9	CASGLASYEQYF	TGTGCCAGCGGACTAGCTTCCTACGAGCAGTACTTC
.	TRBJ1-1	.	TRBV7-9	CASRTTHLEAFF	TGTGCCAGCAGAACGACCCATTTAGAAGCTTTCTTT
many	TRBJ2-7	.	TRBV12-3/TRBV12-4	CASSQTGYEQYF	TGTGCCAGCAGTCAAACAGGGTACGAGCAGTACTTC
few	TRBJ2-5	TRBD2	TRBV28	CASSQRLAGTYQETQYF	TGTGCCAGCAGTCAACGACTAGCGGGGACGTACCAAGAGACCCAGTACTTC
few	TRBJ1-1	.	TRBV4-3	CASSQDPSVGAFF	TGCGCCAGCAGCCAAGACCCCTCAGTAGGAGCTTTCTTT
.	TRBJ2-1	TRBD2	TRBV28	CASSLRGLGFEQFF	TGTGCCAGCAGTTTAAGGGGACTAGGATTTGAGCAGTTCTTC
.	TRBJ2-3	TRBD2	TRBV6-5	CASSYRASGAGDTQYF	TGTGCCAGCAGTTACCGGGCTAGCGGGGCGGGGGATACGCAGTATTTT
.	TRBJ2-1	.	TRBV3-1	CASSPRIAGSYNEQFF	TGTGCCAGCAGCCCCCGGATCGCGGGGTCTTACAATGAGCAGTTCTTC
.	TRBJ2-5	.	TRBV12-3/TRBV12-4	CASSPRIVGAQETQYF	TGTGCCAGCAGCCCCAGGATAGTGGGAGCCCAAGAGACCCAGTACTTC
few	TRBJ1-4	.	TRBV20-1	CSARDLDEKLFF	TGCAGTGCTAGAGACCTGGATGAAAAACTGTTTTTT
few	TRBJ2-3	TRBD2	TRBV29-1	CSVDGRAADTQYF	TGCAGCGTTGACGGGAGGGCTGCAGATACGCAGTATTTT